This T cell receptor beta chain derives from a study of shared clonotypes between healthy human individuals. Study-wide context: The donors, two women and three men, were aged 18 to 49.

Broader study findings: Clonotype sharing across several donors was observed for around 4.5% of naive CD4 clonotypes.

CDR1 LGHNA and CDR2 YSLEER come from the germline V gene. V was pared by 4 bases and J by 0 bases, with 11 bases of the junction left unmatched. The CDR3 is 18 amino acids. Sorted subsets were amplified in replicate PCRs using about 210 ng DNA, about 30,000 T cell genomes. The assay was immunoSEQ multiplex PCR, and TCRdb's table has in-frame clones only and misses some. This sample has about 1 million clones; around four fifths occur once, and the top ten carry around 1.5%. For this clone: Its antigen remains unknown.

Naive CD45RA+ and memory CD45RA-negative subsets were split from CD4+ cells. The sequencing sample was made of memory CD4+ T cells sorted from blood. The subset is: CD45RA-negative fraction. The sequence derives from a man younger than 35 in good health. The V call is TRBV4-3, the J call TRBJ2-4, with TRBD1 identical over 8 bases. The CDR3 here is CASSPYHGQGLAKNIQYF. As DNA, the CDR3 is TGCGCCAGCAGCCCCTACCATGGACAGGGACTAGCCAAAAACATTCAGTACTTC.